This TCR beta chain was sequenced in a study of T cell responses to AZD1222 COVID-19 vaccine. The CDR3 runs to 15 residues. Trimming took 4 bases from V and 6 from J; bases not matched to a gene: 12. CDR1 SGDLS and CDR2 YYNGEE come from the germline V gene. Profiling relied on immunoSEQ multiplex PCR, and the TCRdb table lists in-frame clones only, not all of them. The table shows about 90,000 clones, with around 91% occurring only once. The sample consisted of peripheral blood, taken on day 0 of MenACWY control vaccination. This sequence originates from an adult in good health. The V and J genes are TRBV9 and TRBJ2-7; 8 bases match TRBD2. CDR3 coding DNA: TGTGCCAGCAGCTCAACCTCAGCGGGAGTCCCCGAGCAGTACTTC. This gives the protein CASSSTSAGVPEQYF.